Shown below are 11 T cell receptor beta chains from a single sample sequenced in a study of shared clonotypes between healthy human individuals. The assay was immunoSEQ multiplex PCR, and TCRdb's table has in-frame clones only and misses some. Among fewer than 1 million clones listed, just over 95% were seen once. Terminally differentiated effector memory CD45RA+ cells were left out of the naive CD8 fraction, which was CD45RO-negative and positively selected for CCR7. The specimen was naive CD8+ T cells sorted from blood. These receptors all come from a man in his thirties or forties in good health.

J is TRBJ2-3 and V is TRBV28; D unresolved. The germline V gene encodes CDR1 MDHEN and CDR2 SYDVKM. CDR3 size: 15 residues. Trimming stripped 4 bases from V and 6 bases from J, with 17 bases between. The CDR3 bases are TGTGCCAGCAGTTCACGGACCCGTGTTACGGATACGCAGTATTTT. This gives the protein CASSSRTRVTDTQYF.

V usage is TRBV28 and J usage is TRBJ2-3; TRBD2 matches at 9 bases. V was clipped by 4 bases and J by 8 bases; unmatched bases: 16. CDR1 and CDR2 from the germline V gene are MDHEN and SYDVKM. The CDR3 runs 17 residues. CDR3 sequence reads: CASSSWIGGRGKGTQYF. The CDR3, as DNA: TGTGCCAGCAGTTCCTGGATCGGCGGGAGGGGGAAGGGTACGCAGTATTTT.

The gene calls are TRBV10-1 and TRBJ2-3; D call uncertain. This CDR3 has 16 amino acids. Between the trimmed V and J ends, which lost 2 bases and 1 base, there was a span of 13 bases. Germline CDR1 reads WNHNN; CDR2 reads SYGVQD (reference sequence). CDR3 nucleotides: TGCGCCAGCAGTGAGCTCTCTTCACTGGGCACAGATACGCAGTATTTT. Its translation is CASSELSSLGTDTQYF.

The chain combines TRBV7-9 with TRBJ1-2, with TRBD1 as a possible D gene (6 bases). This CDR3 contains 18 residues. Germline-derived CDR1 and CDR2 are SEHNR and FQNEAQ (reference sequence). V gave up 3 bases and J gave up 3 bases, with 23 bases separating them. The CDR3 nucleotides read TGTGCCAGCAGCTTCACCTCTTGGACAGACGGTTGGGACTATGGCTACACCTTC. It is translated as CASSFTSWTDGWDYGYTF.

The chain links TRBV9 to TRBJ2-1; D is possibly TRBD2 (5 bases). The CDR3 runs to 16 residues. Germline CDR1 is SGDLS and CDR2 is YYNGEE. Trimming took 0 bases from V and 8 from J, leaving 18 bases between them. CDR3 bases: TGTGCCAGCAGCGTAGCCGGACTTAATTTCATCGATGAGCAGTTCTTC. Protein: CASSVAGLNFIDEQFF.

CDR3 DNA sequence: TGTGCCAGCAGTCCTAATAGCGGGCGGACAGATACGCAGTATTTT. Its translation is CASSPNSGRTDTQYF. V is TRBV28 and J is TRBJ2-3; 7 bases line up with TRBD2. J lost 3 bases, V lost 5 bases, and 8 bases had no gene match. The CDR3 spans 15 residues. CDR1 is MDHEN and CDR2 is SYDVKM in the germline V gene.

The gene calls are TRBV13 and TRBJ2-1, with 9 bases matching TRBD2. From germline, CDR1 is PRHDT and CDR2 FYEKMQ (reference sequence). Trimming cost V 6 bases and J 3 bases; bases outside gene matches: 6. This CDR3 contains 15 residues. The CDR3 bases are TGTGCCAGCAGGGAAGCGGGAGGTGGCTACAATGAGCAGTTCTTC. It encodes CASREAGGGYNEQFF.

This chain connects TRBV13 to TRBJ2-5, with D possibly TRBD2 on 6 matching bases. The CDR3 extends over 17 amino acids. Germline CDR1 and CDR2: PRHDT and FYEKMQ (reference sequence). V gave up 4 bases and J gave up 2 bases, with 20 bases separating them. Here the CDR3 reads CASSSRGKSVKQETQYF. Here the CDR3 DNA reads TGTGCCAGCAGCTCCCGCGGGAAGAGTGTCAAACAAGAGACCCAGTACTTC.

The chain combines TRBV4-1 with TRBJ2-1; D gene unclear. Germline assignment: CDR1 MGHRA and CDR2 YSYEKL. Trimming stripped 1 base from V and 6 bases from J, with 10 bases between. CDR3 length: 14 residues. In DNA, the CDR3 is TGCGCCAGCAGCCAAGGTTCGCTGGGCAATGAGCAGTTCTTC. It codes for CASSQGSLGNEQFF.

The rearrangement joins TRBV5-4 to TRBJ2-1; possible D gene TRBD2, 6 bases. V lost 3 bases and J lost 6, with 13 bases in between. Germline V CDR1 and CDR2: SGHNT, YYREEE (reference sequence). This CDR3 is built from 14 residues. DNA for the CDR3: TGTGCCAGCAGCTCCCTGGACTACTTCAATGAGCAGTTCTTC. Translating gives CASSSLDYFNEQFF.

The rearrangement uses TRBV7-8 and TRBJ1-5; D may be TRBD1 (5 bases). Germline CDR1 SGHVS, CDR2 FQNEAQ. The CDR3 is 15 amino acids. Trimming cost V 4 bases and J 3 bases, with 13 bases left between them. The CDR3: CASSSDSIVNQPQHF. The CDR3 DNA sequence: TGTGCCAGCAGCTCTGACAGCATCGTCAATCAGCCCCAGCATTTT.